This TCR beta chain derives from a study of cytomegalovirus exposure and HLA in healthy donors. The study, taken as a whole, reports: Immune exposure information available was restricted to CMV serostatus. In a later analysis, productive TCRs from donors in an Asian-associated ancestry cluster reportedly carried fewer N-insertions than the cohort mean.

This CDR3 is built from 14 residues. Germline assignment: CDR1 MNHEY and CDR2 SVGAGI. V trimming: 4 bases; J trimming: 5 bases; junction bases outside the gene matches: 4. Concerning this clone: Its matching antigen is unknown.

Both 60 Vbeta primers and 13 Jbeta primers went into the PCR. Clones were sequenced by immunoSEQ multiplex PCR, and TCRdb holds only the in-frame ones, with some missing. The sample is made up of about 140,000 clones, and the top ten hold around 2.4% of it. This TCR came from a young woman in good health and CMV-seronegative. Sequenced: PBMCs. The chain combines TRBV6-5 with TRBJ2-2, with 7 bases fitting TRBD1. This chain's CDR3 is CASSWTGRTGELFF. CDR3 in DNA: TGTGCCAGCAGTTGGACAGGAAGGACCGGGGAGCTGTTTTTT.